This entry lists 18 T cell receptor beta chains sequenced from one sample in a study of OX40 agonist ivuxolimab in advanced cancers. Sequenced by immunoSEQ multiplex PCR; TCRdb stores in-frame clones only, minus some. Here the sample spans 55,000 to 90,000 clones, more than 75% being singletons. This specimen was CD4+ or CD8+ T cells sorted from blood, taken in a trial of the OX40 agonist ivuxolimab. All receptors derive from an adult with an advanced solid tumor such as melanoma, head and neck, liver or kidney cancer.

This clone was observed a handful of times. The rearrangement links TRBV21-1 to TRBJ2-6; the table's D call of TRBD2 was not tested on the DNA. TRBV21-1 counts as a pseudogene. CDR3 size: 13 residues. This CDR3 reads CASSRIGANVLTF. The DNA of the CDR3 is TGTGCCAGCTCGAGAATTGGGGCCAACGTCCTGACTTTC.

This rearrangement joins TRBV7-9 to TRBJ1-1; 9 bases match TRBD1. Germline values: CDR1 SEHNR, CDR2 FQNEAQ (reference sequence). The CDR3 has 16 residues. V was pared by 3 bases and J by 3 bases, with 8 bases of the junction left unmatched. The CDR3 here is CASSFLQGALDTEAFF. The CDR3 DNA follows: TGTGCCAGCAGCTTTTTACAGGGGGCGCTGGACACTGAAGCTTTCTTT.

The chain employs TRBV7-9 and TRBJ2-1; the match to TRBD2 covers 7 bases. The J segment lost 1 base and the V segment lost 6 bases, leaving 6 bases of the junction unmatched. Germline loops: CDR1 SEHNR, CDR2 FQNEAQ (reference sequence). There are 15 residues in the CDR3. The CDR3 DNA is TGTGCCAGCAGGACTAGCAGAGCGTCCTACAATGAGCAGTTCTTC. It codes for CASRTSRASYNEQFF. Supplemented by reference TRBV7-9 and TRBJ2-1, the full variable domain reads DTGVSQNPRHKITKRGQNVTFRCDPISEHNRLYWYRQTLGQGPEFLTYFQNEAQLEKSRLLSDRFSAERPKGSFSTLEIQRTEQGDSAMYLCASRTSRASYNEQFFGPGTRLTVL.

The CDR3 DNA reads as TGCGCCAGCAGCCTCGGGACAGTGGGGACCCAGTACTTC. This translates into CASSLGTVGTQYF. The chain joins TRBV4-1 to TRBJ2-5; 7 bases align to TRBD1. Germline V CDR1 and CDR2: MGHRA, YSYEKL. V shed 4 bases, J shed 7 bases, and the junction held 6 bases outside the gene matches. The length of the CDR3 is 13 residues.

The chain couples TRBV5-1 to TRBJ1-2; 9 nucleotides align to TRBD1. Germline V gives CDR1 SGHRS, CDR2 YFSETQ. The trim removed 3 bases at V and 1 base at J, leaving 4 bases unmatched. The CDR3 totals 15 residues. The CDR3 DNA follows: TGCGCCAGCAGCTGGGGGACAGGGAATAACTATGGCTACACCTTC. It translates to CASSWGTGNNYGYTF.

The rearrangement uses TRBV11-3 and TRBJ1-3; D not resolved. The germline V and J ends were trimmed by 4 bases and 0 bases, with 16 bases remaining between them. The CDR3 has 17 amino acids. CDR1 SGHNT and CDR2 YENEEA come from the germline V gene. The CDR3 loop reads CASSSRQSPLSGNTIYF. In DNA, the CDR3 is TGTGCCAGCAGCTCACGTCAGAGTCCCCTCTCTGGAAACACCATATATTTT.

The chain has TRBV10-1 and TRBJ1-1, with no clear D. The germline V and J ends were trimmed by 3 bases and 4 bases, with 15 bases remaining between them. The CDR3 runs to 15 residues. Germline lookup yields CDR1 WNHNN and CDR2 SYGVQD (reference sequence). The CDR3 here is CASSDRLGSGTEAFF. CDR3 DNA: TGCGCCAGCAGTGACAGGCTGGGGTCCGGCACTGAAGCTTTCTTT.

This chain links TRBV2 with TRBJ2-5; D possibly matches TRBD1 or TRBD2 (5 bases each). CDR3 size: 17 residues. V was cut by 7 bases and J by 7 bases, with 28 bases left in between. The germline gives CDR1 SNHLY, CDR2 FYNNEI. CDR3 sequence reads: CASKTNQPGRKTWTQYF. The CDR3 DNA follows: TGTGCCAGCAAGACAAACCAACCGGGACGGAAGACATGGACCCAGTACTTC.

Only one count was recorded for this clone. CDR3 protein: CASSPTVTGLFF. The CDR3 DNA reads as TGTGCCAGCAGCCCGACAGTTACGGGACTGTTTTTT. V usage is TRBV5-5 and J usage is TRBJ1-4, with a weak D call TRBD1 (5 bases). V was clipped by 4 bases and J by 13 bases, with 14 bases between them. The CDR3 is 12 amino acids. Germline V gene sequence: CDR1 SGHKS, CDR2 YYEKEE (reference sequence).

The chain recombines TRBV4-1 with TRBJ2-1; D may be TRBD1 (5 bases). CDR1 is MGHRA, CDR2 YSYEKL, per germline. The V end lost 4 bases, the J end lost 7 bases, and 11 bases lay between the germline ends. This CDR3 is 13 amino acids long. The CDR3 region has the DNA TGCGCCAGCAGCCGCCTGACAGTAAATGAGCAGTTCTTC. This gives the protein CASSRLTVNEQFF.

The CDR3 here is CASSPDTDYGYTF. For the CDR3, the DNA is TGTGCCAGCAGCCCGGACACGGACTATGGCTACACCTTC. The V gene is TRBV7-2, the J gene TRBJ1-2; TRBD1 is a possible D gene (5 bases). This CDR3 region has 13 residues. Trimming pared 5 bases from V and 3 bases from J, leaving 10 bases between. Per germline, CDR1 SGHTA and CDR2 FQGNSA.

CDR3 in DNA: TGTGCCAGCTCACCAGTTTCCGGGAGACCCACAGATACGCAGTATTTT. It specifies CASSPVSGRPTDTQYF. The V gene is TRBV18, the J gene TRBJ2-3; perhaps TRBD2 as D (6 bases). V dropped 2 bases and J dropped 2 bases, with 14 bases sitting between them. Germline CDR1 reads KGHSH; CDR2 reads LQKENI. CDR3 length: 16 amino acids. Full variable domain (outside the CDR3, taken from reference TRBV18 and TRBJ2-3): NAGVMQNPRHLVRRRGQEARLRCSPMKGHSHVYWYRQLPEEGLKFMVYLQKENIIDESGMPKERFSAEFPKEGPSILRIQQVVRGDSAAYFCASSPVSGRPTDTQYFGPGTRLTVL.

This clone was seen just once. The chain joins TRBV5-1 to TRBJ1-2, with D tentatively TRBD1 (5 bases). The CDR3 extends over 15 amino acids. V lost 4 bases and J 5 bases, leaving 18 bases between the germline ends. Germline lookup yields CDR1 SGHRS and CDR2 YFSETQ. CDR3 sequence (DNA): TGCGCCAGCAGCCCCCAGGGAAGGGAGGGATATGGCTACACCTTC. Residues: CASSPQGREGYGYTF.

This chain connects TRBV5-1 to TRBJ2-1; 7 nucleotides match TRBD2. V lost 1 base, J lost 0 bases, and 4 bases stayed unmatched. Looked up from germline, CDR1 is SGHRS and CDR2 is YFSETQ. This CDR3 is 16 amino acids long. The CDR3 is CASSLTLASSYNEQFF. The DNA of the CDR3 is TGCGCCAGCAGCTTGACACTAGCGAGCTCCTACAATGAGCAGTTCTTC.

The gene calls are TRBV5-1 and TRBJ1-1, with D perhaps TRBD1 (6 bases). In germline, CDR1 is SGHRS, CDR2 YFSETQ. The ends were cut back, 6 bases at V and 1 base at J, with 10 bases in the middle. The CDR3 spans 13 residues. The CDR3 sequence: CASMGGANTEAFF. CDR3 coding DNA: TGCGCCAGCATGGGGGGCGCGAACACTGAAGCTTTCTTT.

The CDR3 loop is CAWSTYNEQFF. In DNA, the CDR3 is TGTGCCTGGAGTACTTACAATGAGCAGTTCTTC. The chain is built from TRBV30 and TRBJ2-1; no clear D gene. The germline V gene encodes CDR1 GTSNPN and CDR2 SVGIG (reference sequence). Trimming stripped 2 bases from V and 4 bases from J, with 3 bases between. The CDR3 runs to 11 residues.

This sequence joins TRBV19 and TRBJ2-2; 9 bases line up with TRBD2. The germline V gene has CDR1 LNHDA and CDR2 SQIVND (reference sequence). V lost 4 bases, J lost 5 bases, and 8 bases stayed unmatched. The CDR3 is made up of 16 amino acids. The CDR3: CASSRGSGGQTGELFF. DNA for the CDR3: TGTGCCAGTAGTAGGGGTAGCGGGGGCCAAACCGGGGAGCTGTTTTTT.

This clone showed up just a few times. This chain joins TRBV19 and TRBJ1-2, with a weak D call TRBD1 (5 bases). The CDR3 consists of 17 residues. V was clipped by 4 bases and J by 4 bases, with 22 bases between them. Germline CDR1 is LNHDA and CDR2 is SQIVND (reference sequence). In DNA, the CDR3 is TGTGCCAGTAGTAAAGGACTTTCCCTCACCAGGGTCTATGGCTACACCTTC. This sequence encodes CASSKGLSLTRVYGYTF.